The 19 T cell receptor beta chains below were found in one sample sequenced in a study of blood T cell repertoires in COVID-19. Generated by immunoSEQ multiplex PCR, the TCRdb table keeps only in-frame clones and is missing some. The sample includes about 74,000 clones, 90% of them seen just once. Sequencing used peripheral blood. All receptors derive from a man aged 50 to 59 with acute or convalescent COVID-19.

The chain uses TRBV30 and TRBJ1-5; D uncertain. In germline, CDR1 is GTSNPN, CDR2 SVGIG (reference sequence). V lost 2 bases and J 11 bases, leaving 16 bases between the germline ends. This CDR3 contains 13 residues. Here the CDR3 DNA reads TGTGCCTGGAGTAACTCCATTGTGCAGGCCCAGCATTTT. Translating gives CAWSNSIVQAQHF.

This clone has a single count. This chain links TRBV7-8 with TRBJ2-1; 13 bases align to TRBD2. V was pared by 1 base and J by 12 bases, with 0 bases of the junction left unmatched. The germline gives CDR1 SGHVS, CDR2 FQNEAQ. The CDR3 runs to 13 residues. The CDR3 region is CASSLGLAGGQFF. Here the CDR3 DNA reads TGTGCCAGCAGCTTAGGACTAGCGGGGGGGCAGTTCTTC. The full variable domain, with the rest looked up from reference TRBV7-8 and TRBJ2-1, is GAGVSQSPRYKVAKRGQDVALRCDPISGHVSLFWYQQALGQGPEFLTYFQNEAQLDKSGLPSDRFFAERPEGSVSTLKIQRTQQEDSAVYLCASSLGLAGGQFFGPGTRLTVL.

The chain carries TRBV11-2 and TRBJ2-3, with 9 bases aligning to TRBD1. The ends lost 4 bases at V and 4 bases at J; junction bases unmatched: 9. The CDR3 contains 16 residues. CDR1 is SGHAT and CDR2 is FQNNGV in the germline V gene. The CDR3 reads CASSSRGGQGADTQYF. The CDR3 DNA sequence: TGTGCCAGCAGCTCGAGAGGGGGACAGGGCGCAGATACGCAGTATTTT.

The V call is TRBV9, the J call TRBJ2-5; 8 bases are a match to TRBD2. V trimming: 0 bases; J trimming: 2 bases; junction bases outside the gene matches: 9. Germline V gene sequence: CDR1 SGDLS, CDR2 YYNGEE. The CDR3 runs to 17 residues. This chain's CDR3 is CASSVAPTSETQETQYF. The CDR3 bases are TGTGCCAGCAGCGTAGCCCCGACTAGCGAGACACAAGAGACCCAGTACTTC.

The V call is TRBV4-1, the J call TRBJ2-1; D unresolved. The CDR3 extends over 17 amino acids. CDR1 and CDR2 from the germline V gene are MGHRA and YSYEKL. V lost 0 bases and J 0 bases, leaving 12 bases between the germline ends. CDR3 bases: TGCGCCAGCAGCCAAGATCGTACAGATCTCTCCTACAATGAGCAGTTCTTC. Protein product: CASSQDRTDLSYNEQFF.

This sequence joins TRBV7-9 and TRBJ2-1; 7 bases map to TRBD2. The CDR3 spans 16 residues. The V gene's germline CDR1 is SEHNR and CDR2 FQNEAQ (reference sequence). The trim removed 3 bases at V and 4 bases at J, leaving 9 bases unmatched. The chain's CDR3 is CASSFFSGGGYNEQFF. For the CDR3, the DNA is TGTGCCAGCAGCTTCTTTTCGGGCGGGGGTTACAATGAGCAGTTCTTC.

This chain links TRBV30 with TRBJ2-5; TRBD2 matches at 12 bases. The CDR3 runs 15 residues. The trim removed 2 bases at V and 3 bases at J, leaving 4 bases unmatched. Germline CDR1 GTSNPN, CDR2 SVGIG (reference sequence). CDR3 nucleotides: TGTGCCTGGAGTAGGGCTAGCGGGGGGGAAGAGACCCAGTACTTC. Protein sequence: CAWSRASGGEETQYF.

The chain combines TRBV7-6 with TRBJ2-2, with 7 nucleotides matching TRBD2. Germline CDR1 and CDR2: SGHVS and FNYEAQ. CDR3 length equals 14 residues. With V trimmed by 8 bases and J by 3 bases, 6 bases remained unmatched. The CDR3, as DNA: TGTGCCAGCCAACCACGGGAGGACACCGGGGAGCTGTTTTTT. Its translation: CASQPREDTGELFF.

This clone was counted between two and nine times. The chain employs TRBV23-1 and TRBJ1-5; 11 bases are shared with TRBD1. TRBV23-1 is placed among ORFs of uncertain function. The V gene end was trimmed by 7 bases and the J gene end by 6 bases; junction bases not matched to a gene: 8. There are 15 residues in the CDR3. The CDR3 nucleotides read TGCGCCAGCAATTCCGGACAGGGGGCTTTTCAGCCCCAGCATTTT. Amino acid sequence: CASNSGQGAFQPQHF.

The chain has TRBV10-3 and TRBJ1-5; the D gene is possibly TRBD1 (6 bases). CDR1 ENHRY and CDR2 SYGVKD come from the germline V gene. This CDR3 is 14 amino acids long. V was clipped by 3 bases and J by 5 bases, with 11 bases between them. CDR3 DNA: TGTGCCATCAGTGACGGGGACACCCATCAGCCCCAGCATTTT. Its translation: CAISDGDTHQPQHF.

The V gene is TRBV7-2, the J gene TRBJ2-5, with TRBD2 matching over 7 bases. The CDR3 spans 17 residues. Looked up from germline, CDR1 is SGHTA and CDR2 is FQGNSA. Trimming cost V 1 base and J 5 bases; bases outside gene matches: 13. The CDR3 nucleotides are TGTGCCAGCAGCTTAGTAGGTTATGGACTAGGGACGGAGACCCAGTACTTC. Translating it yields CASSLVGYGLGTETQYF.

The CDR3: CASSQVEDNEQFF. DNA for the CDR3: TGTGCCAGCAGCCAAGTAGAGGACAATGAGCAGTTCTTC. The V and J genes are TRBV14 and TRBJ2-1, with D unclear. The germline V gene has CDR1 SGHDN and CDR2 FVKESK. Trimming shortened V by 1 base and J by 5 bases, and 6 bases separated the two germline ends. The CDR3 runs to 13 residues.

The chain employs TRBV27 and TRBJ1-5, with a tentative D call TRBD1 (5 bases). Per the germline V gene, CDR1 is MNHEY and CDR2 is SMNVEV (reference sequence). The length of the CDR3 is 14 residues. V gave up 6 bases and J gave up 4 bases, with 13 bases separating them. CDR3 loop: CASSFAGLNQPQHF. In DNA, the CDR3 is TGTGCCAGCAGCTTCGCAGGGTTGAATCAGCCCCAGCATTTT.

This chain links TRBV28 with TRBJ1-4, with TRBD1 matching 7 bases. The V gene's germline CDR1 is MDHEN and CDR2 SYDVKM. There are 15 residues in the CDR3. The junction had 3 bases not matched to a gene; V was cut back by 2 bases and J by 3 bases. In nucleotides, the CDR3 is TGTGCCAGCAGTTTACCCGGGACAGCTAATGAAAAACTGTTTTTT. The encoded protein is CASSLPGTANEKLFF.

This chain joins TRBV11-3 and TRBJ1-5; D gene uncertain. This CDR3 spans 12 amino acids. The germline V gene encodes CDR1 SGHNT and CDR2 YENEEA. V lost 2 bases, J lost 9 bases, and 8 bases lay in between. This CDR3 is CASSLRGGPQHF. The CDR3 DNA reads TGTGCCAGCAGCTTAAGAGGTGGGCCCCAGCATTTT.

This clone was counted between two and nine times. The chain carries TRBV2 and TRBJ1-6; D remains unclear. Germline assignment: CDR1 SNHLY and CDR2 FYNNEI. Trimming took off 3 bases at V and 8 bases at J, with 17 bases between the two ends. The CDR3 contains 16 residues. The CDR3 nucleotides are TGTGCCAGCAGTGAGGCGAGGTCCGTGAGGGATTCACCCCTCCACTTT. It yields the protein CASSEARSVRDSPLHF.

The rearrangement joins TRBV6-6 to TRBJ1-6, with 9 bases aligning to TRBD1. This CDR3 is built from 14 residues. V was pared by 7 bases and J by 9 bases, with 7 bases of the junction left unmatched. Germline assignment: CDR1 MNHNY and CDR2 SVGAGI (reference sequence). CDR3 sequence (DNA): TGTGCCAGCACCTCCGGACAGGGGACTTCACCCCTCCACTTT. Translated, it gives CASTSGQGTSPLHF.

The J gene is TRBJ1-4, the V gene TRBV5-1; TRBD1 matches at 8 bases. Germline-derived CDR1 and CDR2 are SGHRS and YFSETQ. The V and J ends lost 4 bases and 4 bases, in that order; junction bases with no gene match: 3. This CDR3 spans 14 amino acids. CDR3 bases: TGCGCCAGCAGCCTGGACAGGGTTAATGAAAAACTGTTTTTT. It encodes CASSLDRVNEKLFF.

J is TRBJ2-7 and V is TRBV5-1; 13 nucleotides match TRBD2. J lost 2 bases, V lost 5 bases, and 4 bases had no gene match. CDR3 size: 15 residues. Germline CDR1 SGHRS, CDR2 YFSETQ. This CDR3 reads CASRRLAGGPYEQYF. CDR3 bases: TGCGCCAGCAGGCGACTAGCGGGAGGACCCTACGAGCAGTACTTC. The entire variable domain, with the rest obtained from reference TRBV5-1 and TRBJ2-7, is as follows: KAGVTQTPRYLIKTRGQQVTLSCSPISGHRSVSWYQQTPGQGLQFLFEYFSETQRNKGNFPGRFSGRQFSNSRSEMNVSTLELGDSALYLCASRRLAGGPYEQYFGPGTRLTVT.